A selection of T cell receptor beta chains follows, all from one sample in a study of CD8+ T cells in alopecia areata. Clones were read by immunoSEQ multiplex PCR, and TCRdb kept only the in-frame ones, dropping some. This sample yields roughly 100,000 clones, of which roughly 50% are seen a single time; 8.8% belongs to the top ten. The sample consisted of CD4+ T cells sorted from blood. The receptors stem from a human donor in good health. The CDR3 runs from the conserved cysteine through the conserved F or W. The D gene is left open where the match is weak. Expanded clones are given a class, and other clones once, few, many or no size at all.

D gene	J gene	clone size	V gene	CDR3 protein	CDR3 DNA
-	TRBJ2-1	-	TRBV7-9	CASSIGHNEQFF	TGTGCCAGCAGCATCGGCCACAATGAGCAGTTCTTC
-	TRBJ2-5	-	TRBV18	CASSPGSQETQYF	TGTGCCAGCTCACCTGGCAGCCAAGAGACCCAGTACTTC
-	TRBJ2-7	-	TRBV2	CASGKTGYEQYF	TGTGCCAGCGGAAAGACAGGCTACGAGCAGTACTTC
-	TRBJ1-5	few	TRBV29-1	CSVEGQNGQPQHF	TGCAGCGTTGAAGGACAGAACGGACAGCCCCAGCATTTT
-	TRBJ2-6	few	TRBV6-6	CASSPASDSGANVLTF	TGTGCCAGCAGCCCCGCAAGCGACTCTGGGGCCAACGTCCTGACTTTC
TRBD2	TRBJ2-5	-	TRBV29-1	CSVGASGSEETQYF	TGCAGCGTTGGGGCTAGCGGGAGTGAAGAGACCCAGTACTTC
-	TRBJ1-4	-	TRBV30	CAWSVSEVPREKLFF	TGTGCCTGGAGTGTTTCAGAGGTCCCAAGGGAAAAACTGTTTTTT
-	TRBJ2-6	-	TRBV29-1	CSVGVSSSGANVLTF	TGCAGCGTTGGTGTCTCCTCCTCTGGGGCCAACGTCCTGACTTTC
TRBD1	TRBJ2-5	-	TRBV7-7	CASSLGDRGQETQYF	TGTGCTAGCAGCCTGGGGGACAGGGGGCAAGAGACCCAGTACTTC
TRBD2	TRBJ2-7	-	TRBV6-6	CASGVGTSGVVHEQYF	TGTGCCAGTGGAGTGGGAACTAGCGGGGTTGTACACGAGCAGTACTTC
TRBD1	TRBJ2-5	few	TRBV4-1	CASSQDLTGGMSETQYF	TGCGCCAGCAGCCAAGATCTGACAGGGGGCATGTCAGAGACCCAGTACTTC
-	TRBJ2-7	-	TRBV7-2	CASSSVYEQYF	TGTGCCAGCAGCTCAGTTTACGAGCAGTACTTC
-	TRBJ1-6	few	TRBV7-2	CASSLGSYNSPLHF	TGTGCCAGCAGCTTGGGCTCCTATAATTCACCCCTCCACTTT
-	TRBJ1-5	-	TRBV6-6	CASSNGQSLSNQPQHF	TGTGCCAGCAGCAATGGACAGTCCCTAAGCAATCAGCCCCAGCATTTT
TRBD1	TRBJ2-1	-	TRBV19	CASSSMGTGGIDEQFF	TGTGCCAGTAGTTCGATGGGGACAGGGGGCATCGATGAGCAGTTCTTC
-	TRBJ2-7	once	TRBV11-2	CASSYEGHEQYF	TGTGCCAGCAGCTACGAAGGTCACGAGCAGTACTTC
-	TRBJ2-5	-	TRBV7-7	CASSFSGETQYF	TGTGCTAGCAGCTTTAGTGGAGAGACCCAGTACTTC
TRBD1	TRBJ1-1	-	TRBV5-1	CASSSATGTGRSAEAFF	TGCGCCAGCAGCTCCGCCACCGGGACAGGGCGGAGTGCTGAAGCTTTCTTT
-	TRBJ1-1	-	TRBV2	CASSAQGYTEAFF	TGTGCCAGCAGTGCTCAGGGCTACACTGAAGCTTTCTTT
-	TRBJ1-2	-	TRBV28	CASSKEGNYGYTF	TGTGCCAGCAGCAAGGAAGGGAACTATGGCTACACCTTC
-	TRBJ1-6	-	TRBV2	CASTRSKERLNSPLHF	TGTGCCAGCACCCGAAGCAAGGAACGGCTTAATTCACCCCTCCACTTT
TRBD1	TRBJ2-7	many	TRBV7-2	CASSFPGTGAQYSYEQYF	TGTGCCAGCAGCTTCCCCGGGACAGGGGCCCAGTACTCCTACGAGCAGTACTTC
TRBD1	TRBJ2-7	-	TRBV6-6	CASWAGTGVREQYF	TGTGCCAGCTGGGCCGGGACAGGGGTGAGAGAGCAGTACTTC
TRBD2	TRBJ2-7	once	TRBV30	CASRTSGGFYEQYF	TGTGCCTCCCGGACTAGCGGGGGGTTCTACGAGCAGTACTTC
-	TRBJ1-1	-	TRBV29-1	CSVVLWRANTEAFF	TGCAGCGTTGTACTGTGGAGGGCGAACACTGAAGCTTTCTTT
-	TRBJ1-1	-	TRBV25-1	CASSCEAFF	TGTGCCAGCAGTTGCGAGGCTTTCTTT
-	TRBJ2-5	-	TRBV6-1	CASMYRDQETQYF	TGTGCCAGCATGTACAGGGACCAAGAGACCCAGTACTTC
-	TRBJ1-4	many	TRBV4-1	CASSQAGGRSTNEKLFF	TGCGCCAGCAGCCAAGCTGGGGGTCGCTCAACTAATGAAAAACTGTTTTTT
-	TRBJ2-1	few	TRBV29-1	CSVEYGEQFF	TGCAGCGTTGAATATGGTGAGCAGTTCTTC
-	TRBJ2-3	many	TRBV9	CASSVGPPDTQYF	TGTGCCAGCAGCGTGGGCCCTCCGGATACGCAGTATTTT
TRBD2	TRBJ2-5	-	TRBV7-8	CASSLVPRTSVRETQYF	TGTGCCAGCAGCTTGGTTCCCAGGACTAGCGTACGAGAGACCCAGTACTTC
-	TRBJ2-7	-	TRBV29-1	CSARSTMSHYEQYF	TGCAGCGCGCGATCTACAATGAGCCACTACGAGCAGTACTTC
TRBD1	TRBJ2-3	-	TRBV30	CAWSPGRGNSDTQYF	TGTGCCTGGAGTCCGGGCAGGGGGAATTCAGATACGCAGTATTTT
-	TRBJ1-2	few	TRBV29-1	CSVEPREHYGYTF	TGCAGCGTTGAACCTCGAGAGCACTATGGCTACACCTTC
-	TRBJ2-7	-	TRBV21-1	CASSKIPRLICSYEQYF	TGTGCCAGCAGCAAAATCCCCCGCTTAATCTGCTCCTACGAGCAGTACTTC
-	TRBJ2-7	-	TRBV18	CASSPRGEGVPYEQYF	TGTGCCAGCTCACCACGAGGGGAGGGGGTCCCCTACGAGCAGTACTTC
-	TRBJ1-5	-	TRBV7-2	CASSLRSNQPQHF	TGTGCCAGCAGCCTCCGGAGCAATCAGCCCCAGCATTTT
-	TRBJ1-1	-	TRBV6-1	CASSYLSGGTTEAFF	TGTGCCAGCAGCTACCTTTCGGGGGGCACGACTGAAGCTTTCTTT
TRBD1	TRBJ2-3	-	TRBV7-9	CASSLVSTGADTQYF	TGTGCCAGCAGCTTAGTATCGACAGGGGCAGATACGCAGTATTTT
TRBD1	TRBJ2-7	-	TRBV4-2	CASSPRDRPYEQYF	TGTGCCAGCAGCCCGCGGGACAGGCCCTACGAGCAGTACTTC
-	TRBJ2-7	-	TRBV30	CAWRKTNHAYEQYF	TGTGCCTGGAGGAAAACCAACCATGCCTACGAGCAGTACTTC
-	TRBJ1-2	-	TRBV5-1	CASSLARANLGYGYTF	TGCGCCAGCAGCTTGGCCCGGGCCAACTTGGGCTATGGCTACACCTTC
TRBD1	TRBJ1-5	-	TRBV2	CASRDRVSNQPQHF	TGTGCCAGCAGAGACAGGGTTAGCAATCAGCCCCAGCATTTT
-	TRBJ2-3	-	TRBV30	CAWSSRGRATDTQYF	TGTGCCTGGAGTTCGCGTGGAAGGGCCACAGATACGCAGTATTTT